Listed below are T cell receptor beta chains from one sample, sequenced in a study of blood T cells in healthy people across ages. TCRdb reprocessed the 5' RACE reads via MiXCR and lists one record per CDR3 protein. The table has 1,500,000 or so distinct CDR3 sequences, around 55% seen once. Source material: blood. Every receptor here comes from a man between 18 and 29 years old in good health. Each CDR3 is given without its conserved first and last residue. Not every row has a clone size; where given, it reads once, few, many or a size class.

CDR3	size	J	V
AISEPDRAAF	NA	TRBJ2-1	TRBV10-3
ASSFRGYTDTQY	NA	TRBJ2-3	TRBV27
ASRGQGIRTDTQY	NA	TRBJ2-3	TRBV2
ASSPPEVQETQY	NA	TRBJ2-5	TRBV18
ASSLLEGGHYNEQF	NA	TRBJ2-1	TRBV12-3/TRBV12-4
ASSVDEVGQDTDTQY	NA	TRBJ2-3	TRBV9
ASSLGLLADNEQF	once	TRBJ2-1	TRBV5-1
SAPLQGIREAGGYNEQF	NA	TRBJ2-1	TRBV20-1
AWSSGTGRNEQY	NA	NA	TRBV30
ASRDRRNEKLF	NA	TRBJ1-4	TRBV25-1
ASSVGIEVSYEQY	NA	TRBJ2-7	TRBV9
SVQDVEQF	few	TRBJ2-1	TRBV29-1
ASSAVSSGSYEQY	few	TRBJ2-7	TRBV5-1
ASSPQGSPNQPQH	NA	TRBJ1-5	TRBV12-3/TRBV12-4
ASSSIDRVHDEQY	NA	TRBJ2-7	TRBV2
ASRQGSRETQY	NA	TRBJ2-5	TRBV27
ASSESAGYIQY	few	TRBJ2-4	TRBV25-1
ASSLAVGQINYGYT	NA	TRBJ1-2	TRBV5-4
ASSFSQTEAF	NA	TRBJ1-1	TRBV5-1
ASSSRRELF	NA	TRBJ2-2	TRBV6-5
SVYGGGYT	NA	TRBJ1-2	TRBV29-1
ASRGTGVGQPQH	NA	TRBJ1-5	TRBV6-2/TRBV6-3
ASSNGLDSYEQY	few	TRBJ2-7	TRBV6-5
ASSLWEGSDTEAF	once	TRBJ1-1	TRBV11-1
ASSRMGLAGVTDTQY	NA	TRBJ2-3	TRBV5-5
SASGQANSPLH	few	TRBJ1-6	TRBV20-1
SARETRSAAKAF	NA	TRBJ1-1	TRBV20-1
ATSEGDLSGANVLT	NA	TRBJ2-6	TRBV10-3
ASRPSGNDEQY	NA	TRBJ2-7	TRBV12-3/TRBV12-4
ASSFGQSQQPQH	NA	TRBJ1-5	TRBV12-3/TRBV12-4
ASSSSSETQY	NA	NA	TRBV19
ASSLYTGSRYEQY	few	TRBJ2-7	TRBV4-1
ASAGLAAYEQY	NA	TRBJ2-7	TRBV27
ASSSRSGNTIY	NA	TRBJ1-3	TRBV27
SAELAALGTDTQY	NA	TRBJ2-3	TRBV20-1
ASSFQREYDTQY	once	TRBJ2-3	TRBV13
ASSLSSGGPYNEQF	few	TRBJ2-1	TRBV27
ASSSTGVGNTIY	NA	TRBJ1-3	TRBV12-3/TRBV12-4
AISEGQVETQY	NA	TRBJ2-5	TRBV10-3
ASRGREGEQY	NA	NA	TRBV7-9
AIGQWAREANYGYT	NA	TRBJ1-2	TRBV10-3
ASSNRDRGRNTEAF	NA	TRBJ1-1	TRBV5-1